Below are 24 T cell receptor beta chains sequenced from a single sample in a study of cytomegalovirus exposure and HLA in healthy donors. Primers: 60 Vbeta forward and 13 Jbeta reverse. Data came from immunoSEQ multiplex PCR; TCRdb stores just in-frame clones and leaves some out. The sample holds about 140,000 clones, about 80% seen once. The sample comprised PBMCs. The receptor set was obtained from a man younger than 40 in good health and CMV-seronegative.

The chain combines TRBV5-1 with TRBJ1-2; 7 bases align to TRBD1. Germline CDR1 SGHRS, CDR2 YFSETQ. The length of the CDR3 is 13 residues. Trimming took 4 bases from V and 8 from J; bases not matched to a gene: 8. The CDR3 DNA follows: TGCGCCAGCAGCGCGTCCGGGACAGTCGGCTACACCTTC. This encodes CASSASGTVGYTF.

The rearrangement uses TRBV11-2 and TRBJ1-1; no firm D call. The V gene's germline CDR1 is SGHAT and CDR2 FQNNGV. The CDR3 loop spans 12 amino acids. V was clipped by 3 bases and J by 10 bases, with 12 bases between them. The CDR3 DNA follows: TGTGCCAGCAGCTTCGGGGTCAGTGGAGCTTTCTTT. It codes for CASSFGVSGAFF.

This clone was counted between two and nine times. This chain connects TRBV7-9 to TRBJ2-7; TRBD1 matches at 11 bases. The CDR3 contains 15 residues. Germline-derived CDR1 and CDR2 are SEHNR and FQNEAQ (reference sequence). Unmatched junction bases numbered 4, after V lost 3 bases and J lost 3 bases. This chain's CDR3 is CASSFNGTGGYEQYF. CDR3 nucleotide sequence: TGTGCCAGCAGCTTCAACGGGACAGGGGGCTACGAGCAGTACTTC.

The rearrangement joins TRBV11-2 to TRBJ2-7; 9 bases are a match to TRBD1. This CDR3 contains 14 residues. J was trimmed by 5 bases and V by 6 bases; bases with no gene match: 8. In germline, CDR1 is SGHAT, CDR2 FQNNGV. CDR3 sequence: CASSFGQGIDEQYF. The DNA for the CDR3 is TGTGCCAGCAGTTTTGGACAGGGGATCGACGAGCAGTACTTC. The whole variable domain, remainder taken from reference TRBV11-2 and TRBJ2-7, is EAGVAQSPRYKIIEKRQSVAFWCNPISGHATLYWYQQILGQGPKLLIQFQNNGVVDDSQLPKDRFSAERLKGVDSTLKIQPAKLEDSAVYLCASSFGQGIDEQYFGPGTRLTVT.

DNA for the CDR3: TGTGCCAGCAGCCCGGGGGGCAGCTATGGCTACACCTTC. Translated: CASSPGGSYGYTF. The J gene is TRBJ1-2, the V gene TRBV4-2; tentatively, D is TRBD1 (6 bases). Per the germline V gene, CDR1 is LGHNA and CDR2 is YNFKEQ. This CDR3 region has 13 residues. V was pared by 4 bases and J by 4 bases, with 10 bases between.

This clone was picked up one time. The CDR3 reads CASSGQGISYGYTF. DNA of the CDR3: TGTGCCAGCAGTGGACAGGGGATATCCTATGGCTACACCTTC. This chain joins TRBV2 and TRBJ1-2, with 8 bases matching TRBD1. Germline values: CDR1 SNHLY, CDR2 FYNNEI. After removal of 4 bases from V and 4 bases from J, the junction contained 5 bases not matched to a gene. This CDR3 comprises 14 residues.

J is TRBJ1-2 and V is TRBV9; the match to TRBD1 covers 9 bases. V shed 4 bases, J shed 4 bases, and the junction held 17 bases outside the gene matches. CDR3 length equals 18 residues. Germline V gene data show CDR1 as SGDLS and CDR2 as YYNGEE. For the CDR3, the DNA is TGTGCCAGCAGCACCCCAACAGGGGGCCTGACGGGAAGCTATGGCTACACCTTC. Protein product: CASSTPTGGLTGSYGYTF.

The genes are TRBV5-1 and TRBJ2-3; 9 nucleotides line up with TRBD1. Germline CDR1 and CDR2: SGHRS and YFSETQ. Unmatched junction bases numbered 10, after V lost 4 bases and J lost 4 bases. The CDR3 consists of 16 residues. CDR3: CASSASGQGGPDTQYF. The CDR3 DNA reads as TGCGCCAGCAGCGCATCGGGACAGGGTGGACCAGATACGCAGTATTTT.

V usage is TRBV5-1 and J usage is TRBJ2-3; tentative D call: TRBD1 (5 bases). V shed 3 bases and J shed 6 bases, with 14 bases lying between them. The germline gives CDR1 SGHRS, CDR2 YFSETQ. This CDR3 region has 14 residues. The CDR3: CASSSSDTSDTQYF. CDR3 sequence (DNA): TGCGCCAGCAGCTCTTCGGACACGAGTGATACGCAGTATTTT. Supplemented by reference TRBV5-1 and TRBJ2-3, the full variable domain reads KAGVTQTPRYLIKTRGQQVTLSCSPISGHRSVSWYQQTPGQGLQFLFEYFSETQRNKGNFPGRFSGRQFSNSRSEMNVSTLELGDSALYLCASSSSDTSDTQYFGPGTRLTVL.

The gene calls are TRBV4-1 and TRBJ2-7; 8 nucleotides line up with TRBD1. From germline, CDR1 is MGHRA and CDR2 YSYEKL. The junction had 8 bases not matched to a gene; V was cut back by 5 bases and J by 5 bases. There are 14 residues in the CDR3. The CDR3 DNA follows: TGCGCCAGCAGCACTGGGACAGGTTTGAACGAGCAGTACTTC. This translates into CASSTGTGLNEQYF.

This clone was seen a few times. The V gene is TRBV7-9, the J gene TRBJ2-1; tentatively, D is TRBD2 (7 bases). V lost 1 base, J lost 10 bases, and 14 bases lay in between. This CDR3 spans 14 amino acids. Germline V gene sequence: CDR1 SEHNR, CDR2 FQNEAQ (reference sequence). The CDR3 loop is CASSLDSGGLEQFF. DNA of the CDR3: TGTGCCAGCAGCTTAGATTCGGGGGGCCTAGAGCAGTTCTTC.

This rearrangement joins TRBV4-1 to TRBJ2-7, with no clear D. V dropped 0 bases and J dropped 1 base, with 10 bases sitting between them. CDR3 size: 15 residues. Germline loops: CDR1 MGHRA, CDR2 YSYEKL. CDR3 in amino acids: CASSQERSGSYEQYF. The CDR3 DNA reads as TGCGCCAGCAGCCAAGAGAGGTCCGGTTCCTACGAGCAGTACTTC.

This chain joins TRBV18 and TRBJ2-7, with 8 bases that match TRBD1. CDR1 and CDR2 (germline): KGHSH, LQKENI. The V and J ends lost 3 bases and 6 bases, in that order; junction bases with no gene match: 10. The CDR3 length is 15 residues. CDR3 nucleotides: TGTGCCAGCTCACCTCGAACAGGGGGTATGGGCGAGCAGTACTTC. It yields the protein CASSPRTGGMGEQYF. Supplemented by reference TRBV18 and TRBJ2-7, the full variable domain reads NAGVMQNPRHLVRRRGQEARLRCSPMKGHSHVYWYRQLPEEGLKFMVYLQKENIIDESGMPKERFSAEFPKEGPSILRIQQVVRGDSAAYFCASSPRTGGMGEQYFGPGTRLTVT.

The sample holds a few counts of this clone. The chain joins TRBV6-1 to TRBJ2-7; D uncertain. Looked up from germline, CDR1 is MNHNS and CDR2 is SASEGT. Between the trimmed V and J ends, which lost 0 bases and 12 bases, there was a span of 15 bases. There are 13 residues in the CDR3. CDR3 amino acids: CASSEAILQDRYF. CDR3 DNA: TGTGCCAGCAGTGAAGCAATACTACAAGACCGGTACTTC.

The chain combines TRBV2 with TRBJ2-3; 7 bases align to TRBD2. With 4 bases clipped from V and 0 bases from J, the junction kept 16 bases outside the gene matches. The CDR3 spans 19 residues. The germline V gene has CDR1 SNHLY and CDR2 FYNNEI. CDR3 nucleotides: TGTGCCAGCAGTGGGGGAACAGGTGGAGGGAGGGCTAGCACAGATACGCAGTATTTT. Amino acid sequence: CASSGGTGGGRASTDTQYF.

As to this clone: Within the sample, other DNA sequences also encode this same CDR3. The chain joins TRBV5-1 to TRBJ1-1, with 8 bases aligning to TRBD1. Germline CDR1 and CDR2: SGHRS and YFSETQ. This CDR3 region has 14 residues. V lost 4 bases and J lost 1; bases outside the gene matches: 3. CDR3 sequence (DNA): TGCGCCAGCAGCGCGGGGACAGGGAACACTGAAGCTTTCTTT. Residues: CASSAGTGNTEAFF.

The chain combines TRBV7-6 with TRBJ1-1; 7 bases align to TRBD1. The junction had 3 bases not matched to a gene; V was cut back by 1 base and J by 1 base. The germline V gene has CDR1 SGHVS and CDR2 FNYEAQ. The CDR3 consists of 15 residues. CDR3 residues: CASSLEGGANTEAFF. In DNA, the CDR3 is TGTGCCAGCAGCTTAGAAGGGGGCGCGAACACTGAAGCTTTCTTT.

This clone has just one count. A read error is likely, as this CDR3 ends without the conserved phenylalanine or tryptophan. The chain is built from TRBV6-5 and TRBJ1-4, with a tentative D call TRBD1 (6 bases). Germline V gives CDR1 MNHEY, CDR2 SVGAGI. The CDR3 runs to 15 residues. Trimming removed 6 bases from V and 3 bases from J, with 14 bases in between. CDR3 sequence reads: CASRPRGDANEKLFS. The CDR3 DNA follows: TGTGCCAGCAGGCCCAGGGGAGACGCTAATGAAAAACTGTTTTCT.

This clone showed up just once. The gene calls are TRBV25-1 and TRBJ1-2, with D possibly being TRBD1 (6 bases). The germline V gene has CDR1 MGHDK and CDR2 SYGVNS. V was pared by 6 bases and J by 2 bases, with 19 bases between. This CDR3 contains 16 residues. The CDR3 spells CASRGRQALTNYGYTF. CDR3 coding DNA: TGTGCCAGCAGGGGAAGACAGGCCCTGACAAACTATGGCTACACCTTC.

The chain combines TRBV2 with TRBJ2-5; no reliable D call. Germline CDR1 SNHLY, CDR2 FYNNEI. V was trimmed by 0 bases and J by 4 bases, leaving 6 bases between them. The CDR3 runs to 13 residues. CDR3 coding DNA: TGTGCCAGCAGTGAAGCGCCGAGAGAGACCCAGTACTTC. It codes for CASSEAPRETQYF.

In its sample, this clone was seen many times. The J gene is TRBJ1-1, the V gene TRBV29-1, with 9 positions matching TRBD1. Germline assignment: CDR1 SQVTM and CDR2 ANQGSEA. Trimming removed 7 bases from V and 7 bases from J; junction bases left unmatched: 10. The CDR3 is 13 residues long. The CDR3 is CSGDRVGGGEAFF. The CDR3 region has the DNA TGCAGCGGGGACAGGGTTGGCGGGGGTGAAGCTTTCTTT.

V and J are TRBV2 and TRBJ1-5; D is perhaps TRBD1 (5 bases). Deletions cut 1 base from V and 7 bases from J, with 11 bases between. CDR1 and CDR2 from the germline V gene are SNHLY and FYNNEI. The CDR3 extends over 14 amino acids. CDR3 DNA sequence: TGTGCCAGCAGTGAAGAGCAGGGTTGGCAGCCCCAGCATTTT. Its protein is CASSEEQGWQPQHF. The complete variable domain, with remaining parts taken from reference TRBV2 and TRBJ1-5, reads EPEVTQTPSHQVTQMGQEVILRCVPISNHLYFYWYRQILGQKVEFLVSFYNNEISEKSEIFDDQFSVERPDGSNFTLKIRSTKLEDSAMYFCASSEEQGWQPQHFGDGTRLSIL.

This clone has just a few counts. The chain links TRBV2 to TRBJ2-3, with 8 bases lining up with TRBD2. This CDR3 is 16 amino acids long. The J segment lost 2 bases and the V segment lost 7 bases, leaving 11 bases of the junction unmatched. CDR1 and CDR2 from the germline V gene are SNHLY and FYNNEI. The CDR3 spells CASNRASGPPTDTQYF. Written as DNA, the CDR3 is TGTGCCAGCAATAGGGCTAGCGGGCCCCCCACAGATACGCAGTATTTT.

A note on this clone: Germline is not matched at one junction end, which may reflect a read error. The rearrangement uses TRBV30 and TRBJ1-2; the D is unclear. The germline gives CDR1 GTSNPN, CDR2 SVGIG (reference sequence). This CDR3 comprises 12 residues. The CDR3 sequence is CAWSLVVGGYPF. Written as DNA, the CDR3 is TGTGCCTGGAGCCTAGTAGTGGGTGGCTACCCCTTC.